This passage covers 19 T cell receptor beta chains from one sample sequenced in a study of neurological immune-mediated disorders. TCRdb independently ran MiXCR on the 5' RACE reads; one entry per CDR3 protein. The data show tens of thousands of distinct CDR3 sequences, 5.2% seen once. Sequencing was performed on PBMCs. These receptors originate from a man between 18 and 35 years old with multiple sclerosis.

This clonotype came up many times. V is TRBV6-1 and J is TRBJ1-1; TRBD1 matches at 7 bases. CDR3 length: 14 amino acids. V gave up 6 bases and J gave up 1 base; unmatched junction bases: 5. Germline V gene sequence: CDR1 MNHNS, CDR2 SASEGT. As DNA, the CDR3 is TGTGCCAGCAGGACAGGGCCAGGGAACACTGAAGCTTTCTTT. Its translation: CASRTGPGNTEAFF.

This clonotype was counted many times. V gene TRBV15 combines with J gene TRBJ1-2; possibly TRBD1 for D (6 bases). The germline V gene has CDR1 LNHNV and CDR2 YYDKDF (reference sequence). There are 13 residues in the CDR3. Trimming took off 6 bases at V and 7 bases at J, with 15 bases between the two ends. The DNA for the CDR3 is TGTGCCACCAGTCTAGACAGGCGCGGTGGCTACACCTTC. It specifies CATSLDRRGGYTF.

There are many counts of this clonotype. The rearrangement links TRBV6-1 to TRBJ1-2; D perhaps matches TRBD1 (5 bases). V lost 8 bases and J 4 bases, leaving 17 bases between the germline ends. Germline V CDR1 and CDR2: MNHNS, SASEGT. This CDR3 spans 14 amino acids. DNA for the CDR3: TGTGCCAGCGAAGGGTTGACTGGGGGCTATGGCTACACCTTC. Translating gives CASEGLTGGYGYTF.

This clonotype came up a few times. A single base separates this from a much larger clone, so it may be a read error. This chain links TRBV10-3 with TRBJ2-3, with a possible D match to TRBD2 (6 bases). Germline assignment: CDR1 ENHRY and CDR2 SYGVKD. The CDR3 loop spans 14 amino acids. V was clipped by 6 bases and J by 2 bases, with 12 bases between them. The CDR3 nucleotides read TGTGCCATCAGGTTTGGGGGGACCACAGATACGCAGTATTTT. Translated, it gives CAIRFGGTTDTQYF.

Many counts were recorded for this clonotype. J is TRBJ2-2 and V is TRBV7-2; 8 bases are a match to TRBD2. V dropped 4 bases and J dropped 6; count of bases not matched to a gene: 1. The CDR3 is made up of 13 amino acids. The germline V gene encodes CDR1 SGHTA and CDR2 FQGNSA. The CDR3 nucleotides read TGTGCCAGCAGCTGGACTAGCTCCGGGGAGCTGTTTTTT. Protein sequence: CASSWTSSGELFF.

This clonotype has ten or more counts. This chain connects TRBV7-2 to TRBJ1-5, with D uncertain. V was clipped by 10 bases and J by 2 bases, with 9 bases between them. This CDR3 contains 12 residues. The V gene's germline CDR1 is SGHTA and CDR2 FQGNSA. The CDR3 reads CATGRRNQPQHF. CDR3 in DNA: TGTGCCACCGGACGGCGCAATCAGCCCCAGCATTTT.

At least ten counts were recorded for this clonotype. The chain has TRBV20-1 and TRBJ2-3; 15 positions match TRBD2. The CDR3 sequence is 16 residues long. V gave up 6 bases and J gave up 5 bases; unmatched junction bases: 9. Germline-derived CDR1 and CDR2 are DFQATT and SNEGSKA (reference sequence). CDR3: CSADRTSGGALDTQYF. The CDR3 region has the DNA TGCAGTGCGGACCGGACTAGCGGGGGGGCCTTAGATACGCAGTATTTT.

This clonotype was picked up many times. The chain is built from TRBV5-1 and TRBJ1-6; tentative D call: TRBD1 (5 bases). Germline CDR1 SGHRS, CDR2 YFSETQ. The CDR3 runs 17 residues. Trimming took off 4 bases at V and 5 bases at J, with 19 bases between the two ends. CDR3 in amino acids: CASSGDNRPTNNSPLHF. CDR3 bases: TGCGCCAGCAGCGGAGATAACAGGCCCACCAATAATTCACCCCTCCACTTT.

This clonotype was observed at least ten times. The rearrangement uses TRBV10-3 and TRBJ2-1; 11 bases map to TRBD2. This CDR3 has 16 residues. Trimming cost V 0 bases and J 8 bases; bases outside gene matches: 6. Germline V gene lookup returns CDR1 ENHRY and CDR2 SYGVKD. CDR3 nucleotides: TGTGCCATCAGTGAGTCGGCACTAGCGGGGGCCCATGAGCAGTTCTTC. Its protein product is CAISESALAGAHEQFF.

In its sample, this clonotype was seen many times. The V and J genes are TRBV20-1 and TRBJ1-2, with D perhaps TRBD1 (5 bases). The CDR3 extends over 12 amino acids. V lost 4 bases and J lost 8, with 14 bases in between. The V gene's germline CDR1 is DFQATT and CDR2 SNEGSKA (reference sequence). CDR3 DNA: TGCAGTGCTAATGGTGTGACAGTGGGCTACACCTTC. Amino acids: CSANGVTVGYTF.

This clonotype was picked up many times. The chain employs TRBV12-3 or TRBV12-4 and TRBJ1-1; D is ambiguous. V lost 2 bases, J lost 3 bases, and 13 bases lay in between. This CDR3 contains 15 residues. The CDR3 sequence: CASSLNPLGDTEAFF. For the CDR3, the DNA is TGTGCCAGCAGTTTAAACCCTCTCGGGGACACTGAAGCTTTCTTT.

This clonotype has ten or more counts. The gene calls are TRBV20-1 and TRBJ1-1; D remains unclear. Per germline, CDR1 DFQATT and CDR2 SNEGSKA (reference sequence). The CDR3 is 9 amino acids. CDR3 coding DNA: TGCAGGCCCTTATCGCGGGCTTTCTTT. It translates to CRPLSRAFF.

V gene TRBV20-1 combines with J gene TRBJ2-7; D unclear. Germline CDR1 and CDR2: DFQATT and SNEGSKA (reference sequence). V was cut by 3 bases and J by 3 bases, with 6 bases left in between. The CDR3 consists of 11 residues. The CDR3 bases are TGCAGTGCTAGCGAGTTCTACGAGCAGTACTTC. This codes for CSASEFYEQYF.

This clonotype has a count of ten or more. V gene TRBV20-1 combines with J gene TRBJ1-1; no clear D. The V gene lost 1 base and the J gene lost 1 base, with 7 bases spanning the gap. Looked up from germline, CDR1 is DFQATT and CDR2 is SNEGSKA (reference sequence). The CDR3 contains 13 residues. The DNA of the CDR3 is TGCAGTGCTAGAGCGAGGCCGAACACTGAAGCTTTCTTT. Its translation is CSARARPNTEAFF.

There are many counts of this clonotype. The chain has TRBV20-1 and TRBJ1-1, with D tentatively TRBD1 (6 bases). With 2 bases removed from V and 3 bases from J, the gap between germline ends came to 13 bases. The germline gives CDR1 DFQATT, CDR2 SNEGSKA (reference sequence). The CDR3 spans 14 residues. The CDR3 nucleotides read TGCAGTGCTAGAATGTCTGGACAGTACACTGAAGCTTTCTTT. Its protein is CSARMSGQYTEAFF.

V and J are TRBV20-1 and TRBJ2-7; 9 bases agree with TRBD2. This CDR3 comprises 15 residues. J lost 2 bases, V lost 0 bases, and 5 bases had no gene match. From germline, CDR1 is DFQATT and CDR2 SNEGSKA (reference sequence). DNA for the CDR3: TGCAGTGCTAGAGATGGGGCTAGCGGGGCCTACGAGCAGTACTTC. Its translation is CSARDGASGAYEQYF.

This clonotype was counted at least ten times. The chain uses TRBV20-1 and TRBJ2-3, with 13 nucleotides matching TRBD2. The V and J ends lost 2 bases and 5 bases, in that order; junction bases with no gene match: 10. Germline V lookup: CDR1 DFQATT, CDR2 SNEGSKA (reference sequence). The CDR3 length is 17 residues. CDR3 coding DNA: TGCAGTGCTAGAAACCTTCGGACTAGCGGGGGAAGAGATACGCAGTATTTT. It yields the protein CSARNLRTSGGRDTQYF.

A note on this clonotype: A read error may account for a junction end that differs from germline. The J gene is TRBJ1-5, the V gene TRBV12-3 or TRBV12-4; maybe TRBD1 (5 bases). The CDR3 loop spans 13 amino acids. The DNA for the CDR3 is TGTGCCAGCAGGAGTGAGGGGAATCAGCCCCAGAATTTT. It specifies CASRSEGNQPQNF.

The rearrangement links TRBV20-1 to TRBJ1-2; D possibly corresponds to TRBD1 (5 bases). This CDR3 is 14 amino acids long. Trimming pared 5 bases from V and 4 bases from J, leaving 17 bases between. Germline CDR1 and CDR2: DFQATT and SNEGSKA (reference sequence). In nucleotides, the CDR3 is TGCAGTGCTGCGGGGACCCTGGAGGCCTATGGCTACACCTTC. It encodes CSAAGTLEAYGYTF.